Sequencing of this TCR beta chain was carried out in a study of blood T cell repertoires in COVID-19 (TCRdb year 2020). About the investigation overall: Samples from collaborators originated in the United States, Italy and Spain and spanned both the acute and convalescent phases of COVID-19. The prospective study material was composed of cDNA or gDNA derived from T cells, B-cell-depleted T cells, or PBMCs. Deeply sampled blood TCRbeta repertoires from subjects exposed to, actively infected with, or recovered from COVID-19 were included in the dataset. The repertoires were released in a freely available public database meant as a resource for research on the immune response to SARS-CoV-2. The samples were drawn from two sources: the first 160 participants of the ongoing ImmuneRACE study, and 1,000 to 1,500 subjects contributed by 6 global collaborators. The sample metadata nearly always contained a de-identified subject ID, COVID-19 status, age in years and sex. Where HLA class I and class II types were available, the types were taken from metadata supplied by the sample provider, not from assay-based typing.

The count of this clone is one. Its target antigen remains unknown. There are no base qualities to consult, and no much larger clone falls within one base. Trimming leaves V shorter by 10 bases and J shorter by 0 bases, with the junction holding 13 bases beyond the gene matches. The CDR3 runs 19 amino acids, cysteine and phenylalanine included. Only the CDR3 portion is preserved as DNA: 57 bases, with reading frame beginning at the first base. Sequences MNHEY (CDR1) and SMNVEV (CDR2) are obtained from the germline V gene (reference sequence). The study at large found these results: The quantity of clinical and demographic metadata differed by source and by participant and was supplied without curation.

The immunoSEQ Assay, a bias-controlled multiplex PCR, was used to amplify TCRbeta CDR3 regions from genomic DNA. The paper's data handling went like this. Within the assay, amplification of reference gene primers was used to estimate how many nucleated cells each sample contained. To quantify the absolute abundance of each unique TCRbeta CDR3 rearrangement, sequence reads were collapsed and filtered. Productive Simpson clonality was computed per sample as the square root of Simpson's diversity index over productive rearrangements. TCRdb took over this immuneACCESS table, retaining in-frame rearrangements with V and J assigned. Such tables are incomplete; in checked studies, under half of the missing clones stem from an unresolved V gene, and the remainder is unexplained. D and trimming come from the DNA, and the V and J calls and clone size come from that table. This sample holds fewer than 400,000 clones; more than 90% were observed only once. The leading ten clones occupy approximately 17% of the sample.

Enrolling through a virtual design, the prospective study's participants ranged in age from roughly 18 to 90 years and lived across roughly 23 United States geographic areas. In the prospective study, cohorts were assigned on the basis of participant-reported clinical history obtained from a screening survey and a study questionnaire. For ImmuneRACE Cohort 3, a participant was defined as recovered based on two consecutive negative NP/OP PCR tests, clearance by a healthcare professional, or resolution of symptoms. In the prospective study, whole blood, serum and a nasopharyngeal or oropharyngeal swab were collected from each participant by mobile phlebotomists. Additional blood draws and questionnaires over an approximately 2-month period could optionally be provided by prospective study participants. Blood samples from the prospective study were shipped frozen or at room temperature prior to DNA extraction.

The sample taken for sequencing was PBMCs or T cells enriched from blood (not recorded which). In this chain, TRBV27 is recombined with TRBJ2-6, with TRBD2 identical over 12 junction bases. This clonotype originated in a woman in her thirties who had recovered from COVID-19. The CDR3 in this case is CATQQLGLAGSSGANVLTF. The DNA sequence is given as TGTGCCACCCAACAACTTGGACTAGCGGGGAGCTCTGGGGCCAACGTCCTGACTTTC.